This passage covers 22 T cell receptor beta chains from one sample sequenced in a study of shared clonotypes between healthy human individuals (dated by TCRdb to between 2020 and 2021). The library was built by means of the immunoSEQ multiplex PCR assay. TCRdb took this table from immuneACCESS and kept in-frame rearrangements with V and J called. Such tables lack part of the clones; where checked against another copy, unresolved V genes explain under half of the gap, and the rest is unexplained. The sample data list some 800,000 clones, and more than 85% of these were observed just once. Of the sample, 20% to 30% is held by the ten largest clones. CD8 naive samples were obtained by positive selection for CCR7 among CD45RO-negative cells, yielding a CD45RA+CCR7+ population from which TemRA cells were excluded. Sequencing was carried out using naive CD8+ T cells sorted from blood. Explained via the paper, the cell subset or site label denotes: CD45RA+CCR7+. The source of these receptors is a man aged 25 to 45 in good health.

The chain uses TRBV7-9 and TRBJ2-3; D perhaps matches TRBD2 (6 bases). Germline V CDR1 and CDR2: SEHNR, FQNEAQ (reference sequence). The CDR3 spans 18 residues. V lost 5 bases and J lost 1, with 22 bases in between. The DNA of the CDR3 is TGTGCCAGCAGCCCGCCCGATGACCAAGGAGGGGGCACAGATACGCAGTATTTT. Translating it yields CASSPPDDQGGGTDTQYF.

This rearrangement joins TRBV6-5 to TRBJ1-1; 8 bases agree with TRBD1. Germline lookup yields CDR1 MNHEY and CDR2 SVGAGI. V shed 0 bases, J shed 4 bases, and the junction held 4 bases outside the gene matches. The CDR3 runs to 15 residues. As DNA, the CDR3 is TGTGCCAGCAGTTACTCCGCAGGGACAGGCACTGAAGCTTTCTTT. Translated, it gives CASSYSAGTGTEAFF.

The genes are TRBV6-5 and TRBJ2-7; D gene ambiguous. CDR3 length equals 15 residues. Per germline, CDR1 MNHEY and CDR2 SVGAGI. Trimming shortened V by 0 bases and J by 3 bases, and 12 bases separated the two germline ends. The CDR3: CASSYSVGRDYEQYF. CDR3 in DNA: TGTGCCAGCAGTTACTCGGTGGGAAGGGACTACGAGCAGTACTTC.

The chain recombines TRBV28 with TRBJ2-3; TRBD2 agrees at 9 bases. The CDR3 sequence is 19 residues long. CDR1 and CDR2 from the germline V gene are MDHEN and SYDVKM. Trimming cost V 1 base and J 5 bases; bases outside gene matches: 16. The CDR3 spells CASSLFVIRTSAKRDTQYF. The CDR3 nucleotides read TGTGCCAGCAGTTTATTTGTAATTAGGACTAGCGCCAAGAGAGATACGCAGTATTTT.

CDR3 nucleotide sequence: TGCGCCAGCAGTGAGGTGGGGGAGGGACCAGATACGCAGTATTTT. Amino acids: CASSEVGEGPDTQYF. The rearrangement uses TRBV10-2 and TRBJ2-3, with 7 bases aligning to TRBD2. CDR1 and CDR2 (germline): WSHSY, SAAADI. The CDR3 is 15 residues long. J lost 4 bases, V lost 2 bases, and 6 bases had no gene match.

This chain connects TRBV29-1 to TRBJ2-6; D is unclear. Looked up from germline, CDR1 is SQVTM and CDR2 is ANQGSEA. The V end lost 4 bases, the J end lost 3 bases, and 7 bases lay between the germline ends. This CDR3 has 13 amino acids. The CDR3, as DNA: TGCAGCGTTGTCGGTGTTGGGGCCAACGTCCTGACTTTC. Translation: CSVVGVGANVLTF.

The chain combines TRBV5-5 with TRBJ1-2; perhaps TRBD1 as D (6 bases). The V end was cut by 4 bases, the J end by 4 bases, with 20 bases between. CDR3 length: 16 amino acids. Germline V gene lookup returns CDR1 SGHKS and CDR2 YYEKEE (reference sequence). In DNA form, the CDR3 reads TGTGCCAGCAGCCCATCCCGGGACAACCCGTCCTATGGCTACACCTTC. Translating it yields CASSPSRDNPSYGYTF.

J is TRBJ2-7 and V is TRBV27; D might be TRBD2 (5 bases). The CDR3 extends over 13 amino acids. Germline CDR1 is MNHEY and CDR2 is SMNVEV (reference sequence). Between the trimmed V and J ends, which lost 5 bases and 7 bases, there was a span of 15 bases. The CDR3 nucleotides are TGTGCCAGCAGTCCCCGAGGTACGGGGGAGCAGTACTTC. Protein sequence: CASSPRGTGEQYF.

This clone was observed a handful of times. The chain recombines TRBV27 with TRBJ2-7; possible D gene TRBD2, 6 bases. This CDR3 has 14 residues. Germline V gene data show CDR1 as MNHEY and CDR2 as SMNVEV (reference sequence). The V and J ends lost 5 bases and 1 base respectively, with 12 bases between them. CDR3 sequence (DNA): TGTGCCAGCAGTGGGACTGTTGTTTCCTACGAGCAGTACTTC. This translates into CASSGTVVSYEQYF.

V is TRBV2 and J is TRBJ1-5; D gene uncertain. Between the trimmed V and J ends, which lost 8 bases and 3 bases, there was a span of 11 bases. CDR3 length: 13 residues. The germline V gene encodes CDR1 SNHLY and CDR2 FYNNEI. This CDR3 reads CASRQFVNQPQHF. Written as DNA, the CDR3 is TGTGCCAGCCGTCAGTTCGTCAATCAGCCCCAGCATTTT.

This chain links TRBV11-3 with TRBJ2-1; 7 bases map to TRBD2. V shed 3 bases and J 2 bases; nucleotides not matched to a gene: 4. The germline CDR1 and CDR2 sequences are SGHNT and YENEEA. CDR3 length equals 15 residues. The CDR3 region is CASSFIAGAYNEQFF. The CDR3 DNA reads TGTGCCAGCAGCTTCATTGCGGGAGCCTACAATGAGCAGTTCTTC.

The V call is TRBV9, the J call TRBJ2-1; 10 bases agree with TRBD2. CDR1 is SGDLS, CDR2 YYNGEE, per germline. V lost 0 bases, J lost 8 bases, and 8 bases stayed unmatched. The CDR3 loop spans 16 amino acids. CDR3 region: CASSVGALAGVDEQFF. The CDR3 DNA reads as TGTGCCAGCAGCGTAGGTGCCCTAGCGGGAGTGGATGAGCAGTTCTTC.

The V call is TRBV27, the J call TRBJ1-3; D not certain. Germline CDR1 and CDR2: MNHEY and SMNVEV (reference sequence). CDR3 size: 14 residues. Trimming took off 0 bases at V and 4 bases at J, with 7 bases between the two ends. CDR3 bases: TGTGCCAGCAGTTTATCCACTACCGGAAACACCATATATTTT. It specifies CASSLSTTGNTIYF.

The chain recombines TRBV27 with TRBJ1-5; D is undetermined. V was shortened by 6 bases and J by 6 bases, with 18 bases between the two germline ends. Germline V gene data show CDR1 as MNHEY and CDR2 as SMNVEV (reference sequence). This CDR3 contains 15 residues. CDR3 amino acids: CASSPGRQNLQPQHF. The CDR3 coding sequence is TGTGCCAGCAGCCCCGGACGGCAAAACCTTCAGCCCCAGCATTTT.

V usage is TRBV29-1 and J usage is TRBJ1-2; 7 positions match TRBD1. The germline gives CDR1 SQVTM, CDR2 ANQGSEA. The CDR3 is made up of 14 amino acids. J lost 0 bases, V lost 7 bases, and 8 bases had no gene match. CDR3 DNA sequence: TGCAGCGGGAAGGAGGGGGCATCTAACTATGGCTACACCTTC. It translates to CSGKEGASNYGYTF.

The J gene is TRBJ1-4, the V gene TRBV4-3; 7 bases agree with TRBD1. CDR1 LGHNA and CDR2 YSLEER come from the germline V gene. V shed 3 bases, J shed 5 bases, and the junction held 6 bases outside the gene matches. The CDR3 extends over 15 amino acids. This CDR3 reads CASSHRTGENEKLFF. CDR3 in DNA: TGCGCCAGCAGCCATAGGACAGGAGAGAATGAAAAACTGTTTTTT.

With respect to this clone: Additional DNA sequences in this sample encode the identical CDR3. The chain couples TRBV27 to TRBJ2-7, with D perhaps TRBD1 (6 bases). V lost 5 bases to trimming and J lost 3 bases, with 11 bases between them. This CDR3 comprises 13 residues. CDR1 is MNHEY, CDR2 SMNVEV, per germline (reference sequence). As DNA, the CDR3 is TGTGCCAGCAGTCTAGGGACAAACTACGAGCAGTACTTC. Protein: CASSLGTNYEQYF.

The chain links TRBV10-3 to TRBJ2-1; 7 bases line up with TRBD2. CDR1 and CDR2 (germline): ENHRY, SYGVKD. V was clipped by 3 bases and J by 2 bases; unmatched bases: 7. The CDR3 runs 16 residues. The DNA for the CDR3 is TGTGCCATCAGTGAAGCTGCTAGCGGAGCCTACAATGAGCAGTTCTTC. Encoded protein: CAISEAASGAYNEQFF.

This rearrangement joins TRBV27 to TRBJ2-1, with D possibly matching TRBD2 (7 bases). Per the germline V gene, CDR1 is MNHEY and CDR2 is SMNVEV (reference sequence). Trimming removed 5 bases at V and 14 bases at J, with 22 bases between. CDR3 size: 14 residues. DNA of the CDR3: TGTGCCAGCAGTCCCAGGGTAGTAGGGGGGGTGGAGTTCTTC. Protein: CASSPRVVGGVEFF.

This sequence joins TRBV4-3 and TRBJ2-7; 10 positions match TRBD1. The ends lost 1 base at V and 7 bases at J; junction bases unmatched: 7. CDR1 is LGHNA and CDR2 is YSLEER in the germline V gene. This CDR3 is built from 15 residues. This CDR3 reads CASSQGLGTGEEQYF. The CDR3 bases are TGCGCCAGCAGCCAAGGACTAGGGACAGGGGAGGAGCAGTACTTC.

The chain joins TRBV5-4 to TRBJ2-1; 15 bases are a match to TRBD2. Per germline, CDR1 SGHNT and CDR2 YYREEE (reference sequence). V lost 4 bases, J lost 2 bases, and 4 bases stayed unmatched. This CDR3 contains 17 residues. The CDR3, as DNA: TGTGCCAGCAGCCGCTGGACTAGCGGGAGGGCCTACAATGAGCAGTTCTTC. Encoded protein: CASSRWTSGRAYNEQFF.

The chain employs TRBV27 and TRBJ2-3; D unclear. This CDR3 region has 13 residues. Trimming left V 4 bases short and J 6 bases short, with 11 bases between. Germline V gives CDR1 MNHEY, CDR2 SMNVEV (reference sequence). The CDR3 DNA reads TGTGCCAGCAGTTCTTTAATGGGGGATACGCAGTATTTT. Translating it yields CASSSLMGDTQYF.